A single T cell receptor (beta chain) is shown here with its context. What it recognizes is unknown. This sample was included in a study of cytomegalovirus exposure and HLA in healthy donors. Overall study context: Most donors, 81% of over 350 genotyped, fell in the Caucasian-associated ancestry cluster.

Study-wide results and caveats: Later examination showed HLA-associated TCR beta chains had greater clonal expansion than equally common others. Common viral pathogens were later found to be apparently linked to several of the most significant clusters.

A multiplex PCR was run with 60 Vbeta primers and 13 Jbeta primers. Here immunoSEQ multiplex PCR was the method, and the copy in TCRdb shows in-frame clones only, minus some. Counted here are some 190,000 clones, about nine tenths occurring once; the ten biggest clones make up approximately 1.1%. Germline loops: CDR1 ENHRY, CDR2 SYGVKD. The CDR3 extends over 12 amino acids. The V gene lost 4 bases and the J gene lost 5 bases, with 8 bases spanning the gap. The chain has TRBV10-3 and TRBJ1-2; D unresolved. Sequencing was performed on PBMCs. This clonotype originated in a boy aged 2-15 years in good health and CMV-seronegative. This CDR3 reads CAISARRYGYTF. In nucleotides, the CDR3 is TGTGCCATCAGTGCCAGGCGATATGGCTACACCTTC.